This TCR beta chain stems from a study of T cell clones after liver transplantation. Study-level background: As an antigen-independent comparator, third-party-reactive TCRbeta sequences came from pre-transplant mixed lymphocyte reactions. Broader study findings: These preliminary findings come from unstandardized post-transplant sampling times.

This table comes from immunoSEQ multiplex PCR, and its TCRdb copy is limited to in-frame clones, with some not included. In the table there are around 110,000 clones, 90% of which are singletons. Comment on this clone: Its antigen is unknown.

V was trimmed by 4 bases and J by 8 bases, leaving 12 bases between them. The CDR3 runs 13 residues. Germline loops: CDR1 ENHRY, CDR2 SYGVKD. Sequenced here: CD4+ T cells from blood, sampled 12 months after liver transplant. The chain combines TRBV10-3 with TRBJ2-1, with D possibly called TRBD1 or TRBD2 (5 bases each). The origin of this receptor is a human patient who received a liver transplant. Some of the T cells may derive from the graft donor. This chain's CDR3 is CAISATGRDEQFF. The CDR3 region has the DNA TGTGCCATCAGTGCAACGGGACGCGATGAGCAGTTCTTC.